The clone carrying this T cell receptor beta chain was detected once. Here immunoSEQ multiplex PCR was the method, and the copy in TCRdb shows in-frame clones only, minus some. The profile covers about 95,000 clones, with around 90% appearing a single time and approximately 3.1% taken by the ten largest. This record comes from a study of blood T cell repertoires in COVID-19. The clonotype originates from a woman in her 70s with acute or convalescent COVID-19. Sample: peripheral blood.

CDR3 in DNA: TGCGCCAGTCGCGGGGATCAGAATACGCAGTATTTT. Residues: CASRGDQNTQYF. The chain has TRBV10-1 and TRBJ2-3; maybe TRBD2 (6 bases). Trimming stripped 9 bases from V and 7 bases from J, with 14 bases between. The CDR3 loop spans 12 amino acids. From germline, CDR1 is WNHNN and CDR2 SYGVQD (reference sequence).